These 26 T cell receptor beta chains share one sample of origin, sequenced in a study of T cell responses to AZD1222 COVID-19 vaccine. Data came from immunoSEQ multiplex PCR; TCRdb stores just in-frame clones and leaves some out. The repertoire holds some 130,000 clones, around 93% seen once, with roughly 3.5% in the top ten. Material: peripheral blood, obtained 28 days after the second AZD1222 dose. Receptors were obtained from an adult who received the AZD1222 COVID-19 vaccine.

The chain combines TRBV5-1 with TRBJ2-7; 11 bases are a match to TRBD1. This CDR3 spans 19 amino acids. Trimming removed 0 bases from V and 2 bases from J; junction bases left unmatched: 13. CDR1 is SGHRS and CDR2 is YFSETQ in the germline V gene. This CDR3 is CASSLGPDRGPRPTYEQYF. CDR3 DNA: TGCGCCAGCAGCTTGGGACCGGACAGGGGGCCGCGCCCTACCTACGAGCAGTACTTC.

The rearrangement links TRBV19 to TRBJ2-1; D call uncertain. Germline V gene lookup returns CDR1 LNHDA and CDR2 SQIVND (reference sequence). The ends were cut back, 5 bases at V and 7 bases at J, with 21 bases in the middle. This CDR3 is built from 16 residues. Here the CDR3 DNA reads TGTGCCAGTAGTTTCTCAATATCCTCCGGTAGGAATGAGCAGTTCTTC. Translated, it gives CASSFSISSGRNEQFF.

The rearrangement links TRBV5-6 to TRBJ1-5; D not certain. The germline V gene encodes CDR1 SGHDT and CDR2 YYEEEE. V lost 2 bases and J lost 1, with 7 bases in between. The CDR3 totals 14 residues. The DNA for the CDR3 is TGTGCCAGCAGCTTTCAGTGGAGCAATCAGCCCCAGCATTTT. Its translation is CASSFQWSNQPQHF.

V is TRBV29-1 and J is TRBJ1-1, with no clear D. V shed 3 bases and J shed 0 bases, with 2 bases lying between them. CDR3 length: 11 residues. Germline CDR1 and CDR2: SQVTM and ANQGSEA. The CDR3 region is CSVDVNTEAFF. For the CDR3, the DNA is TGCAGCGTTGATGTGAACACTGAAGCTTTCTTT.

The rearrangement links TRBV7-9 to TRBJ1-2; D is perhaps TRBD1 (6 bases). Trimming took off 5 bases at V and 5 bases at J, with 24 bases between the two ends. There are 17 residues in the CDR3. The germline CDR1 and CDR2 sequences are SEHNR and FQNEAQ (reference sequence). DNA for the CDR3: TGTGCCAGCAGCCACGCCCAACAGGGATCGTTTAATTATGGCTACACCTTC. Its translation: CASSHAQQGSFNYGYTF.

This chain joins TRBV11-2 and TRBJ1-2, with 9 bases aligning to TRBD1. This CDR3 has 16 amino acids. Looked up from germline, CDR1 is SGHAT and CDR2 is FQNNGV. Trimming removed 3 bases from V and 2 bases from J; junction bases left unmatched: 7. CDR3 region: CASSFRRGQGNYGYTF. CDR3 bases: TGTGCCAGCAGCTTCCGTCGTGGACAGGGGAACTATGGCTACACCTTC.

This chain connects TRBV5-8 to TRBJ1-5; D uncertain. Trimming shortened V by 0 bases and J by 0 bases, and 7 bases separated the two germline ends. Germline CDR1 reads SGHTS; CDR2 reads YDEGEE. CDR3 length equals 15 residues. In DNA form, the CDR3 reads TGTGCCAGCAGCTTGGGACACCATAGCAATCAGCCCCAGCATTTT. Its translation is CASSLGHHSNQPQHF.

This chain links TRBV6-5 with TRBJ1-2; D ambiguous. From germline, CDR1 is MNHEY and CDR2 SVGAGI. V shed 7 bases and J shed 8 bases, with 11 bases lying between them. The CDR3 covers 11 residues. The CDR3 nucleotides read TGTGCCAGCACCGGGATTGGAGGCTACACCTTC. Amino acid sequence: CASTGIGGYTF.

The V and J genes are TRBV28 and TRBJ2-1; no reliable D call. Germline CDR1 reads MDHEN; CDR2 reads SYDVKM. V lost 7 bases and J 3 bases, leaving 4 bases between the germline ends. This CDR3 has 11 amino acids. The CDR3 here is CASTLYNEQFF. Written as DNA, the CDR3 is TGTGCCAGCACCCTCTACAATGAGCAGTTCTTC. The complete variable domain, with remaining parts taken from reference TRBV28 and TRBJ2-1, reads DVKVTQSSRYLVKRTGEKVFLECVQDMDHENMFWYRQDPGLGLRLIYFSYDVKMKEKGDIPEGYSVSREKKERFSLILESASTNQTSMYLCASTLYNEQFFGPGTRLTVL.

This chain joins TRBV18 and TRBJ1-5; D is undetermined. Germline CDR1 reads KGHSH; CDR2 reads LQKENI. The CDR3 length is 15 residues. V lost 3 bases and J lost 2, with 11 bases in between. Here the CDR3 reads CASSPPGSGNQPQHF. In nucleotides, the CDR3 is TGTGCCAGCTCACCGCCTGGGTCAGGCAATCAGCCCCAGCATTTT.

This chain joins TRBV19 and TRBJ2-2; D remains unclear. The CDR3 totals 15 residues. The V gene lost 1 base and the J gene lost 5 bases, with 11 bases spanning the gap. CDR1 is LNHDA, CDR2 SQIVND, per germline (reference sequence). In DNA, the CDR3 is TGTGCCAGTAGTATAGGATCCGTCGGGACCGGGGAGCTGTTTTTT. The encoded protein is CASSIGSVGTGELFF.

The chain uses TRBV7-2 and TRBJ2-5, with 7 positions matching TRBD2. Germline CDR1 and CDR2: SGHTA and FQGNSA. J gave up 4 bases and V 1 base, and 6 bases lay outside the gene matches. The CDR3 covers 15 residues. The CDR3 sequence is CASSLGSGRGETQYF. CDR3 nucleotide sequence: TGTGCCAGCAGCTTAGGTTCGGGGAGGGGAGAGACCCAGTACTTC.

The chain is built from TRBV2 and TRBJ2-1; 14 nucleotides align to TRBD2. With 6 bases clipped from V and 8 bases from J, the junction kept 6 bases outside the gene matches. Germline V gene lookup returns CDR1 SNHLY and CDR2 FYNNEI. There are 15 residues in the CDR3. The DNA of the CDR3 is TGTGCCAGCAGCGAGACTAGCGGGAGGGTAGATGAGCAGTTCTTC. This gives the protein CASSETSGRVDEQFF. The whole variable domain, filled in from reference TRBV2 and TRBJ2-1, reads EPEVTQTPSHQVTQMGQEVILRCVPISNHLYFYWYRQILGQKVEFLVSFYNNEISEKSEIFDDQFSVERPDGSNFTLKIRSTKLEDSAMYFCASSETSGRVDEQFFGPGTRLTVL.

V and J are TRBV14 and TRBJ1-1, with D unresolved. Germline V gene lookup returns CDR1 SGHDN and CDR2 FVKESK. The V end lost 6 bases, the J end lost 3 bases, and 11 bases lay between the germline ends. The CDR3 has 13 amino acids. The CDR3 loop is CASSDYLDTEAFF. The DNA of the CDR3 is TGTGCCAGCAGTGACTATCTGGACACTGAAGCTTTCTTT.

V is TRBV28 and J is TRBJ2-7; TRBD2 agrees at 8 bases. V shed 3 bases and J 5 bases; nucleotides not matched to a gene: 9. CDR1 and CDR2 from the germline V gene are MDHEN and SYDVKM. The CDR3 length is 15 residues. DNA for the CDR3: TGTGCCAGCAGTTTCCGAGGGCTAGCGGGCCACGAGCAGTACTTC. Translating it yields CASSFRGLAGHEQYF.

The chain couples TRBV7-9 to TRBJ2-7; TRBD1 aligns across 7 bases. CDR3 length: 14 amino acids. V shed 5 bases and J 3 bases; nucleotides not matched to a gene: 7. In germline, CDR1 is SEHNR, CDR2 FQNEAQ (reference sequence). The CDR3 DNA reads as TGTGCCAGCAGCCCCCGGGACAGTATCTACGAGCAGTACTTC. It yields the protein CASSPRDSIYEQYF.

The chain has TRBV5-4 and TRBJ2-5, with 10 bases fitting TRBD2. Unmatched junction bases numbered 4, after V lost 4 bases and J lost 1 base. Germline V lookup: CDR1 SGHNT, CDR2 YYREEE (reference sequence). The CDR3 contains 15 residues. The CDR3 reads CASSTPSGSQETQYF. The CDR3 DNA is TGTGCCAGCAGCACGCCTAGCGGGAGCCAAGAGACCCAGTACTTC.

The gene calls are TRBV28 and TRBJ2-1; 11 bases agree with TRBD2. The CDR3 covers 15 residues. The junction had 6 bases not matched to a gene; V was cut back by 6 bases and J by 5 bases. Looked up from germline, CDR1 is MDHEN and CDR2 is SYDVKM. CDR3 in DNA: TGTGCCAGCAGCCCAGGGACTAGCGGTCACAATGAGCAGTTCTTC. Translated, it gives CASSPGTSGHNEQFF.

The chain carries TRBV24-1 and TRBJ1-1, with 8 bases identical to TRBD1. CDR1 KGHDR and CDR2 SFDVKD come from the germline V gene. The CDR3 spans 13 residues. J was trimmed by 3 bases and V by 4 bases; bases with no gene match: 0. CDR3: CATSEDRDTEAFF. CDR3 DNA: TGTGCCACCAGTGAGGACAGGGACACTGAAGCTTTCTTT.

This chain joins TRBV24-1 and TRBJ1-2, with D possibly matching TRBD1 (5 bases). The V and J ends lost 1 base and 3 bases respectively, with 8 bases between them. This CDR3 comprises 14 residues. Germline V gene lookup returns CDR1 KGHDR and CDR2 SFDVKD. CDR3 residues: CATSDFGQDYGYTF. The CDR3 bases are TGTGCCACCAGTGATTTTGGACAAGACTATGGCTACACCTTC.

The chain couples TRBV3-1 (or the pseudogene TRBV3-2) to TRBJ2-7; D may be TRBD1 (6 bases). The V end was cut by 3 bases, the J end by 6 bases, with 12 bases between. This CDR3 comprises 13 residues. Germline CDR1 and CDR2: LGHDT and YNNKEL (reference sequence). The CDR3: CASSHPRGSEQYF. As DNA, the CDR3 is TGTGCCAGCAGCCACCCCAGGGGCTCCGAGCAGTACTTC.

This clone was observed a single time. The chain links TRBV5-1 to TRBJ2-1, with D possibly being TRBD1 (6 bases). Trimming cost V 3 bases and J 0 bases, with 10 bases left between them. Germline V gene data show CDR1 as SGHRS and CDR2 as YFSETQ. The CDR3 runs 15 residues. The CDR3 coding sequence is TGCGCCAGCAGCTCTACAGGGAGCTCCTACAATGAGCAGTTCTTC. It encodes CASSSTGSSYNEQFF.

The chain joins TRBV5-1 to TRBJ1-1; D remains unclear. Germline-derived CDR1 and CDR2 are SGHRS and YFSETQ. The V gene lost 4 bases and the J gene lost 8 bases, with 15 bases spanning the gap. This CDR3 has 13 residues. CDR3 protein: CASSLEVDNEAFF. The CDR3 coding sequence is TGCGCCAGCAGCCTTGAAGTTGACAACGAAGCTTTCTTT.

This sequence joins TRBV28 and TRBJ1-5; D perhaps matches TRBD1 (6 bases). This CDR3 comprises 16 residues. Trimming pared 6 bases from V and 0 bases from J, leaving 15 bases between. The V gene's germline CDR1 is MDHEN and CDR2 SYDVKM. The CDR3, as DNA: TGTGCCAGCAGGACCTCAGGGGCTCTTAGCAATCAGCCCCAGCATTTT. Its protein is CASRTSGALSNQPQHF.

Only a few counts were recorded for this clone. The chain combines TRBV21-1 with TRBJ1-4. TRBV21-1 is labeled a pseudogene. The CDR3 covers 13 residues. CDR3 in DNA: TGTGCCAGCGGCAGTTTCGGTAATGAAAAACTGTTTTTT. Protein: CASGSFGNEKLFF.

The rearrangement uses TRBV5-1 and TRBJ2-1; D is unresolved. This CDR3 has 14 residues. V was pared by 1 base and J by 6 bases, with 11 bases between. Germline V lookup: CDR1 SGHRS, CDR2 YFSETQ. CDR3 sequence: CASSLNGLGNEQFF. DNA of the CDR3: TGCGCCAGCAGCTTGAACGGGCTAGGCAATGAGCAGTTCTTC. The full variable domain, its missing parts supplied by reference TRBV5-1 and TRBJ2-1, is KAGVTQTPRYLIKTRGQQVTLSCSPISGHRSVSWYQQTPGQGLQFLFEYFSETQRNKGNFPGRFSGRQFSNSRSEMNVSTLELGDSALYLCASSLNGLGNEQFFGPGTRLTVL.